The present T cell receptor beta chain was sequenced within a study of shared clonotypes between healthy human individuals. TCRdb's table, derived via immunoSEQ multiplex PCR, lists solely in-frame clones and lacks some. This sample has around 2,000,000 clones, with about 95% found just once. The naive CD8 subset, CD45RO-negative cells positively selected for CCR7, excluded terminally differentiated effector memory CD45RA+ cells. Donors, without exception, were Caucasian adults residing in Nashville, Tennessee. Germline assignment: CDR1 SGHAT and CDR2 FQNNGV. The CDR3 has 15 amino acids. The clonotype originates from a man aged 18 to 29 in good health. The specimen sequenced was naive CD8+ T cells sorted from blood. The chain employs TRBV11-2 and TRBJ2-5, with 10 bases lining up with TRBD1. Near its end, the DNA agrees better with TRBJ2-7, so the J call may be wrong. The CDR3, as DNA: TGTGCCAGCAGCCGCGGGACAGGGGTATTCTACGAGCAGTACTTC. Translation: CASSRGTGVFYEQYF.